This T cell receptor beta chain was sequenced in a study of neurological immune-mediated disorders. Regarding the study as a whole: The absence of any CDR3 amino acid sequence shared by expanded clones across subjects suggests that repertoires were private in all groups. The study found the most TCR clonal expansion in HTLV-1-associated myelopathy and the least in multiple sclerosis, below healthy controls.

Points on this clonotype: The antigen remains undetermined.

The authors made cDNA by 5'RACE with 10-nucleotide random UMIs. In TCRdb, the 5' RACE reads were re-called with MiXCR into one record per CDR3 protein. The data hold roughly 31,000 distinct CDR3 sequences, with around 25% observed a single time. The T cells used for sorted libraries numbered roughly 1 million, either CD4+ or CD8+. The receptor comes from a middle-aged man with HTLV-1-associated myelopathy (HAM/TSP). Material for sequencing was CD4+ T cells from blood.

The CDR3, as DNA: TGTGCCAGCAGCTTAGATGTGGGGGTTCGCACTGAAGCTTTCTTT. Translating it yields CASSLDVGVRTEAFF. This sequence joins TRBV7-9 and TRBJ1-1; D possibly corresponds to TRBD1 (5 bases). This CDR3 has 15 residues. Germline lookup yields CDR1 SEHNR and CDR2 FQNEAQ (reference sequence). Trimming left V 1 base short and J 4 bases short, with 13 bases between.